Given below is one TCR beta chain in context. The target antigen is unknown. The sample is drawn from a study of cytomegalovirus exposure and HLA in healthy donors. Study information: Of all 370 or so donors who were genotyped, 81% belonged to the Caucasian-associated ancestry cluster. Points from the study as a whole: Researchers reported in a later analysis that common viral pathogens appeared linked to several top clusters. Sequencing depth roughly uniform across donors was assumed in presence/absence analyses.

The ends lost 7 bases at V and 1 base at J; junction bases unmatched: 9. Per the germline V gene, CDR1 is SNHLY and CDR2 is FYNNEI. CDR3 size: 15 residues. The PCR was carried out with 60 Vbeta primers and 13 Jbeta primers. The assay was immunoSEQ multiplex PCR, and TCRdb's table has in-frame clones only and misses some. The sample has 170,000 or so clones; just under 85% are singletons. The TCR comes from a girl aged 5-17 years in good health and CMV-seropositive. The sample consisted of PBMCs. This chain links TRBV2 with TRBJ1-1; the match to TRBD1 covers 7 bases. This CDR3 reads CASNRQGGGNTEAFF. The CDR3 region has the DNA TGTGCCAGCAATAGACAGGGTGGGGGGAACACTGAAGCTTTCTTT.